The source of this T cell receptor beta chain is a study of T cell repertoires in ileal Crohn's disease. Worth noting for this clone: Its antigen is as yet unknown.

Measured with immunoSEQ multiplex PCR; TCRdb has only the in-frame clones, and not every one. In the table there are about 9,600 clones, 76% of which are singletons. Findings and caveats of the study: Every patient over 26.8% clonality showed endoscopic recurrence. Compared with CD4 T cells, sorted CD8 cells carried more expanded clones.

Included were adult ileal or ileocolonic Crohn's patients indicated for ileocolonic resection. The germline V gene encodes CDR1 SGHAT and CDR2 FQNNGV. The CDR3 contains 16 residues. V shed 2 bases, J shed 4 bases, and the junction held 8 bases outside the gene matches. What was sequenced was ileal tissue. The V and J genes are TRBV11-2 and TRBJ2-7, with 10 bases identical to TRBD1. This receptor was identified in an adult with Crohn's disease. CDR3 residues: CASSLQSGTGDYEQYF. CDR3 bases: TGTGCCAGCAGCTTACAGAGCGGGACAGGGGATTACGAGCAGTACTTC.